Shown below are 4 T cell receptor beta chains from a single sample sequenced in a study of blood T cell repertoires in COVID-19. Clones were read by immunoSEQ multiplex PCR, and TCRdb kept only the in-frame ones, dropping some. The sample has 240,000 or so clones, roughly 86% seen once; the top ten hold about 7.6%. Material for sequencing was peripheral blood. These receptors were taken from a woman in her 70s with active or convalescent COVID-19.

This chain joins TRBV9 and TRBJ2-3; 10 nucleotides agree with TRBD2. The V gene's germline CDR1 is SGDLS and CDR2 YYNGEE. The CDR3 consists of 16 residues. After removal of 4 bases from V and 6 bases from J, the junction contained 11 bases not matched to a gene. CDR3 sequence (DNA): TGTGCCAGCAGCTCCCATAGCGGGGGGCCGTTGGATACGCAGTATTTT. Amino acid sequence: CASSSHSGGPLDTQYF.

The rearrangement links TRBV18 to TRBJ2-7; a possible D gene is TRBD2 (6 bases). The germline gives CDR1 KGHSH, CDR2 LQKENI. The V and J ends lost 6 bases and 3 bases respectively, with 12 bases between them. This CDR3 comprises 13 residues. This CDR3 is CASSGVGGYEQYF. In nucleotides, the CDR3 is TGTGCCAGCTCTGGAGTGGGGGGCTACGAGCAGTACTTC.

This chain connects TRBV7-3 to TRBJ2-1, with D perhaps matching TRBD2 (6 bases). CDR3 size: 15 residues. Germline-derived CDR1 and CDR2 are SGHTA and FQGTGA. Trimming pared 0 bases from V and 5 bases from J, leaving 11 bases between. The CDR3 DNA reads as TGTGCCAGCAGCTTAACGTTCGGAGGGCACAATGAGCAGTTCTTC. Amino acids: CASSLTFGGHNEQFF.

The gene calls are TRBV9 and TRBJ2-2, with 8 positions matching TRBD1. V gave up 1 base and J gave up 5 bases; unmatched junction bases: 7. Germline lookup yields CDR1 SGDLS and CDR2 YYNGEE. CDR3 length: 16 residues. CDR3 coding DNA: TGTGCCAGCAGCGTACCTGGACAGGGAGGTACCGGGGAGCTGTTTTTT. It yields the protein CASSVPGQGGTGELFF. Full variable domain (remainder filled in from reference TRBV9 and TRBJ2-2): DSGVTQTPKHLITATGQRVTLRCSPRSGDLSVYWYQQSLDQGLQFLIQYYNGEERAKGNILERFSAQQFPDLHSELNLSSLELGDSALYFCASSVPGQGGTGELFFGEGSRLTVL.